The T cell receptor beta chain under discussion was sequenced for a study of graft-versus-host responses after intestinal transplantation. Study background: Transplants were multivisceral, liver-intestinal, or isolated intestinal. Whole-study findings and limits: The authors found GvH clones in recipient marrow, some appearing first in ileum or blood. Early post-transplant falls in HvG clones accompanied the peak levels of circulating GvH clones. Patients who carried graft-donor T cell macrochimerism also had high graft-versus-host to host-versus-graft clonal ratios in their allografts.

The ends were cut back, 3 bases at V and 4 bases at J, with 3 bases in the middle. The CDR3 runs to 12 residues. Germline-derived CDR1 and CDR2 are MNHEY and SMNVEV (reference sequence). This clone turned up a few times. Its antigen is unknown. Assay: immunoSEQ multiplex PCR; the TCRdb copy retains only in-frame clones and omits some. The sample holds about 1,200 clones; approximately 83% are singletons and the top ten take less than 10%. The receptor comes from a human patient who received an intestinal transplant, so some T cells may come from the graft donor. The sequencing here drew on PBMCs, taken 7 days after intestinal transplantation. This chain links TRBV27 with TRBJ2-2, with D unclear. CDR3 bases: TGTGCCAGCAGTTTTGCCACCGGGGAGCTGTTTTTT. Its translation: CASSFATGELFF.